Presented here are 28 T cell receptor beta chains from one specimen sequenced in a study of beta chain features in type 1 diabetes (dated by TCRdb to the late 2010s). Beyond this particular receptor, the publication reports: A moderate but significant shortening of TCRB CDR3 length was observed in type 1 diabetes patients in all four CD4+ subsets.

For these receptors, no antigen is known. Libraries were built with the immunoSEQ multiplex PCR assay. All of the isolated RNA was reverse transcribed with the High Capacity cDNA Reverse Transcription Kit, so expressed TCRB transcripts were sequenced. TCRdb stores this immuneACCESS table with in-frame sequences only. Part of the clones is absent; in the studies checked, under half of the shortfall reflects unresolved V genes, and no reason is known for the rest. Present in this sample are 130,000 or so clones, around 9% of which were seen just once. Clones ranked in the top ten supply under 0.9% of the sample. The material sequenced was central memory CD4+ T cells from blood. These TCRs come from a man aged 25 to 40 with type 1 diabetes.

In this sample, this clone turned up a few times. This chain connects TRBV2 to TRBJ2-3; D is unresolved. With 6 bases removed from V and 0 bases from J, the gap between germline ends came to 4 bases. The CDR3 loop spans 12 amino acids. CDR1 is SNHLY and CDR2 is FYNNEI in the germline V gene. CDR3 sequence (DNA): TGTGCCAGCAGAACTAGCACAGATACGCAGTATTTT. Translating it yields CASRTSTDTQYF.

This clone was counted a few times. The V and J genes are TRBV19 and TRBJ2-5; maybe TRBD2 (5 bases). Germline CDR1 LNHDA, CDR2 SQIVND (reference sequence). The CDR3 has 15 residues. Between the trimmed V and J ends, which lost 4 bases and 5 bases, there was a span of 17 bases. CDR3 residues: CASSSTAVRRETQYF. Here the CDR3 DNA reads TGTGCCAGTAGTAGCACAGCGGTTCGCCGGGAGACCCAGTACTTC.

This clone came up a few times. This chain joins TRBV5-4 and TRBJ2-7, with 9 bases that match TRBD1. The V gene end was trimmed by 2 bases and the J gene end by 2 bases; junction bases not matched to a gene: 2. The germline gives CDR1 SGHNT, CDR2 YYREEE (reference sequence). This CDR3 comprises 14 residues. CDR3 in DNA: TGTGCCAGCAGCTTAGGACAGGGGCCCTACGAGCAGTACTTC. Translated, it gives CASSLGQGPYEQYF.

The chain recombines TRBV6-6 with TRBJ1-2; D is undetermined. This CDR3 has 11 amino acids. The V and J ends lost 3 bases and 7 bases respectively, with 6 bases between them. Germline CDR1 is MNHNY and CDR2 is SVGAGI (reference sequence). DNA for the CDR3: TGTGCCAGCAGTTATATCGGTGGCTACACCTTC. It specifies CASSYIGGYTF.

This clone was observed a handful of times. The chain couples TRBV5-4 to TRBJ2-7; 11 nucleotides align to TRBD2. The V gene end was trimmed by 1 base and the J gene end by 3 bases; junction bases not matched to a gene: 3. The CDR3 totals 15 residues. Germline loops: CDR1 SGHNT, CDR2 YYREEE (reference sequence). The CDR3 DNA is TGTGCCAGCAGCTTGATTACTAGCGGGGGCTACGAGCAGTACTTC. Translated, it gives CASSLITSGGYEQYF.

This chain uses TRBV19 with TRBJ2-1; 8 nucleotides agree with TRBD1. CDR3 length equals 15 residues. V lost 1 base to trimming and J lost 4 bases; unmatched junction nucleotides: 3. CDR1 LNHDA and CDR2 SQIVND come from the germline V gene (reference sequence). The DNA for the CDR3 is TGTGCCAGTAGTATAGGCACAGGGGGGTACAATGAGCAGTTCTTC. This translates into CASSIGTGGYNEQFF.

In this sample, this clone turned up a few times. Distinct nucleotide sequences in the sample also encode this CDR3. The rearrangement links TRBV7-9 to TRBJ1-2; 7 nucleotides match TRBD1. The CDR3 spans 13 residues. CDR1 and CDR2 from the germline V gene are SEHNR and FQNEAQ (reference sequence). The V segment lost 5 bases and the J segment 4 bases; nucleotides outside the gene matches: 4. CDR3 DNA: TGTGCCAGCAGCCCGGGACAGCGCTATGGCTACACCTTC. It encodes CASSPGQRYGYTF.

This clone was detected a few times. This sequence joins TRBV18 and TRBJ2-3; D is unclear. The CDR3 runs to 15 residues. Germline CDR1 is KGHSH and CDR2 is LQKENI. Deletions cut 6 bases from V and 2 bases from J, with 15 bases between. Here the CDR3 DNA reads TGTGCCAGCTCCCCCAGGATGCAGTCCACAGATACGCAGTATTTT. It codes for CASSPRMQSTDTQYF.

CDR3: CASSFDLTGGYGYTF. As DNA, the CDR3 is TGTGCCAGCAGCTTCGATCTAACAGGGGGCTATGGCTACACCTTC. The chain couples TRBV7-2 to TRBJ1-2; 8 bases map to TRBD1. J gave up 4 bases and V 3 bases, and 7 bases lay outside the gene matches. The CDR3 loop spans 15 amino acids. Germline values: CDR1 SGHTA, CDR2 FQGNSA.

V is TRBV4-1 and J is TRBJ2-1; weak D call: TRBD1 (6 bases). Trimming stripped 3 bases from V and 3 bases from J, with 18 bases between. Germline CDR1 reads MGHRA; CDR2 reads YSYEKL. The CDR3 extends over 17 amino acids. CDR3 bases: TGCGCCAGCAGCCATTCGCCGACAGGTTCGATCTACAATGAGCAGTTCTTC. This encodes CASSHSPTGSIYNEQFF.

This chain links TRBV5-1 with TRBJ2-1; 9 bases are a match to TRBD1. The CDR3 has 17 residues. V shed 3 bases and J 9 bases; nucleotides not matched to a gene: 16. Per germline, CDR1 SGHRS and CDR2 YFSETQ. The CDR3 DNA is TGCGCCAGCAGCTCCAACCCCCGGGACAGGGTACTATTTGAGCAGTTCTTC. Residues: CASSSNPRDRVLFEQFF.

This clone was counted between two and nine times. This chain links TRBV9 with TRBJ2-1; TRBD1 is a possible D gene (6 bases). Germline CDR1 and CDR2: SGDLS and YYNGEE. V lost 6 bases and J 3 bases, leaving 16 bases between the germline ends. The CDR3 is 15 amino acids. This CDR3 is CASTPGTQVYNEQFF. The CDR3 DNA reads as TGTGCCAGCACGCCCGGGACACAAGTCTACAATGAGCAGTTCTTC.

The V and J genes are TRBV6-5 and TRBJ1-1, with TRBD1 matching over 9 bases. V shed 0 bases and J 6 bases; nucleotides not matched to a gene: 5. Germline CDR1 and CDR2: MNHEY and SVGAGI. The length of the CDR3 is 15 residues. CDR3 sequence: CASSYSRDRAPEAFF. The CDR3 bases are TGTGCCAGCAGTTACTCCCGGGACAGGGCGCCTGAAGCTTTCTTT.

The chain recombines TRBV25-1 with TRBJ1-5; D remains ambiguous. Germline V gene data show CDR1 as MGHDK and CDR2 as SYGVNS. The V end was cut by 9 bases, the J end by 0 bases, with 12 bases between. This CDR3 spans 14 amino acids. The CDR3 region has the DNA TGTGCCAGTCCCTCGGGAGATAGCAATCAGCCCCAGCATTTT. This translates into CASPSGDSNQPQHF.

This chain connects TRBV2 to TRBJ1-5; D call uncertain. This CDR3 has 15 amino acids. Germline-derived CDR1 and CDR2 are SNHLY and FYNNEI. Between the trimmed V and J ends, which lost 6 bases and 4 bases, there was a span of 16 bases. DNA of the CDR3: TGTGCCAGCAGGAGACGGATTACGGGTAATCAGCCCCAGCATTTT. Translating gives CASRRRITGNQPQHF.

Here the CDR3 reads CASSLDTSSTGFF. CDR3 in DNA: TGTGCCAGCAGCCTGGACACTTCATCAACGGGGTTCTTC. This chain joins TRBV7-3 and TRBJ2-1; TRBD1 might be the D (5 bases). With 5 bases removed from V and 15 bases from J, the gap between germline ends came to 20 bases. CDR1 and CDR2 from the germline V gene are SGHTA and FQGTGA. The CDR3 contains 13 residues.

This clone occurred many times. V and J are TRBV6-6 and TRBJ2-3; 8 nucleotides line up with TRBD1. Germline CDR1 is MNHNY and CDR2 is SVGAGI (reference sequence). The CDR3 has 14 amino acids. The V and J ends lost 7 bases and 4 bases, in that order; junction bases with no gene match: 7. The CDR3 protein is CASTPGQDPDTQYF. DNA of the CDR3: TGTGCCAGCACCCCGGGACAGGACCCAGATACGCAGTATTTT.

V and J are TRBV9 and TRBJ2-1, with D maybe TRBD1 (5 bases). The germline gives CDR1 SGDLS, CDR2 YYNGEE. V lost 1 base to trimming and J lost 10 bases, with 15 bases between them. The CDR3 length is 14 residues. CDR3 bases: TGTGCCAGCAGCGTATCTAACCCTGGGGCAGAGCAGTTCTTC. Translation gives CASSVSNPGAEQFF.

This chain uses TRBV30 with TRBJ1-5, with TRBD1 matching over 9 bases. Per the germline V gene, CDR1 is GTSNPN and CDR2 is SVGIG (reference sequence). Trimming at V came to 5 bases and at J to 5 bases, leaving 4 bases not matched to a gene. The CDR3 extends over 13 amino acids. The CDR3 protein is CAWEQGADQPQHF. CDR3 DNA sequence: TGTGCCTGGGAACAGGGGGCAGATCAGCCCCAGCATTTT.

This chain links TRBV5-1 with TRBJ2-3; TRBD2 aligns across 14 bases. Germline CDR1 is SGHRS and CDR2 is YFSETQ. CDR3 length: 17 residues. Trimming took 4 bases from V and 2 from J; bases not matched to a gene: 6. The CDR3, as DNA: TGCGCCAGCAGCGTGGGACTAGCGGGGGAGAACACAGATACGCAGTATTTT. This encodes CASSVGLAGENTDTQYF. Full variable domain (rest looked up from reference TRBV5-1 and TRBJ2-3): KAGVTQTPRYLIKTRGQQVTLSCSPISGHRSVSWYQQTPGQGLQFLFEYFSETQRNKGNFPGRFSGRQFSNSRSEMNVSTLELGDSALYLCASSVGLAGENTDTQYFGPGTRLTVL.

This clone was seen a few times. The gene calls are TRBV5-1 and TRBJ2-7, with 12 nucleotides matching TRBD1. V lost 0 bases to trimming and J lost 5 bases; unmatched junction nucleotides: 3. CDR1 and CDR2 from the germline V gene are SGHRS and YFSETQ. The CDR3 totals 15 residues. This chain's CDR3 is CASSLVGTGGHEQYF. CDR3 DNA sequence: TGCGCCAGCAGCTTGGTGGGGACAGGGGGCCACGAGCAGTACTTC. The variable domain in full, completed from reference TRBV5-1 and TRBJ2-7, reads KAGVTQTPRYLIKTRGQQVTLSCSPISGHRSVSWYQQTPGQGLQFLFEYFSETQRNKGNFPGRFSGRQFSNSRSEMNVSTLELGDSALYLCASSLVGTGGHEQYFGPGTRLTVT.

This clone came up a few times. The sample carries other DNA sequences with the same CDR3. This chain joins TRBV11-2 and TRBJ1-1, with a possible D match to TRBD1 (5 bases). Looked up from germline, CDR1 is SGHAT and CDR2 is FQNNGV. V was cut by 4 bases and J by 1 base, with 13 bases left in between. The CDR3 has 15 residues. CDR3 coding DNA: TGTGCCAGCAGCTCCGGCGGGGGGTGGAACACTGAAGCTTTCTTT. This gives the protein CASSSGGGWNTEAFF. Drawing the rest from reference TRBV11-2 and TRBJ1-1, the complete variable domain is EAGVAQSPRYKIIEKRQSVAFWCNPISGHATLYWYQQILGQGPKLLIQFQNNGVVDDSQLPKDRFSAERLKGVDSTLKIQPAKLEDSAVYLCASSSGGGWNTEAFFGQGTRLTVV.

The chain carries TRBV4-3 and TRBJ1-4, with no clear D. CDR3 length equals 17 residues. Trimming pared 9 bases from V and 0 bases from J, leaving 20 bases between. Germline CDR1 and CDR2: LGHNA and YSLEER. Here the CDR3 reads CASSPGTRTSTNEKLFF. The CDR3 DNA is TGCGCCAGTTCCCCAGGCACCCGGACTTCAACTAATGAAAAACTGTTTTTT.

The chain employs TRBV7-3 and TRBJ2-1; D might be TRBD2 (5 bases). CDR3 length: 13 residues. The V gene's germline CDR1 is SGHTA and CDR2 FQGTGA. Trimming pared 2 bases from V and 4 bases from J, leaving 6 bases between. The CDR3 spells CASSLGRYNEQFF. The CDR3 DNA sequence: TGTGCCAGCAGCTTAGGGAGATACAATGAGCAGTTCTTC.

This clone has just a few counts. The chain is built from TRBV11-2 and TRBJ1-6, with a possible D match to TRBD1 (6 bases). There are 15 residues in the CDR3. Between the trimmed V and J ends, which lost 1 base and 7 bases, there was a span of 11 bases. In germline, CDR1 is SGHAT, CDR2 FQNNGV. The CDR3 coding sequence is TGTGCCAGCAGCTTAGCATCAGGGGTGAATTCACCCCTCCACTTT. Amino acids: CASSLASGVNSPLHF.

V usage is TRBV19 and J usage is TRBJ1-1, with a weak D call TRBD1 (5 bases). V was cut by 4 bases and J by 0 bases, with 12 bases left in between. This CDR3 is built from 15 residues. CDR1 and CDR2 (germline): LNHDA, SQIVND (reference sequence). CDR3 amino acids: CASSTDRQMNTEAFF. CDR3 nucleotides: TGTGCCAGTAGTACCGATCGACAGATGAACACTGAAGCTTTCTTT.

Only a few counts were recorded for this clone. This chain connects TRBV6-6 to TRBJ2-5; TRBD2 matches 8 bases. J lost 3 bases, V lost 5 bases, and 11 bases had no gene match. The CDR3 covers 16 residues. CDR1 is MNHNY and CDR2 is SVGAGI in the germline V gene (reference sequence). CDR3: CASSAWAGGGEETQYF. In nucleotides, the CDR3 is TGTGCCAGCAGTGCATGGGCGGGGGGTGGAGAAGAGACCCAGTACTTC.

The CDR3: CATSRDQSSQGDIQYF. The CDR3 DNA is TGTGCCACCAGCAGAGATCAGAGCTCCCAGGGGGACATTCAGTACTTC. V gene TRBV15 combines with J gene TRBJ2-4, with 7 nucleotides matching TRBD1. Trimming cost V 0 bases and J 8 bases; bases outside gene matches: 10. The V gene's germline CDR1 is LNHNV and CDR2 YYDKDF (reference sequence). CDR3 length equals 16 residues.